A single sample gave rise to the 14 T cell receptor beta chains below, sequenced in a study of cytomegalovirus exposure and HLA in healthy donors. The PCR contained 60 Vbeta and 13 Jbeta primers. Libraries were prepared by immunoSEQ multiplex PCR; TCRdb keeps only in-frame clonotypes and omits some of them. This sample contains around 70,000 clones. Sequencing input: PBMCs. The origin of the receptors is a female donor in good health and CMV-seropositive.

This chain connects TRBV7-2 to TRBJ1-2, with 7 bases that match TRBD1. V lost 1 base and J lost 8; bases outside the gene matches: 4. The CDR3 has 13 amino acids. Germline CDR1 and CDR2: SGHTA and FQGNSA. CDR3 nucleotides: TGTGCCAGCAGCTTAGGGAGACAGGGAGGCTACACCTTC. Protein: CASSLGRQGGYTF.

J is TRBJ1-1 and V is TRBV14; 9 bases match TRBD1. This CDR3 region has 14 residues. CDR1 SGHDN and CDR2 FVKESK come from the germline V gene. Trimming cost V 1 base and J 4 bases; bases outside gene matches: 1. In DNA form, the CDR3 reads TGTGCCAGCAGCCAAGCGGACAGGGGCACTGAAGCTTTCTTT. Encoded protein: CASSQADRGTEAFF.

The CDR3 here is CASRTERGVIYNEQFF. In DNA, the CDR3 is TGTGCCAGCAGGACTGAGCGGGGGGTTATCTACAATGAGCAGTTCTTC. V usage is TRBV6-6 and J usage is TRBJ2-1; 9 nucleotides line up with TRBD2. The germline CDR1 and CDR2 sequences are MNHNY and SVGAGI (reference sequence). J lost 3 bases, V lost 6 bases, and 9 bases had no gene match. CDR3 length equals 16 residues.

The chain recombines TRBV5-1 with TRBJ2-1, with 7 bases lining up with TRBD1. The CDR3 spans 16 residues. The junction had 12 bases not matched to a gene; V was cut back by 2 bases and J by 7 bases. Looked up from germline, CDR1 is SGHRS and CDR2 is YFSETQ. The CDR3: CASSLNRERGRNEQFF. As DNA, the CDR3 is TGCGCCAGCAGCTTAAACCGGGAAAGGGGGCGTAATGAGCAGTTCTTC.

This rearrangement joins TRBV7-3 to TRBJ2-1; TRBD2 agrees at 10 bases. Germline CDR1 SGHTA, CDR2 FQGTGA. V gave up 2 bases and J gave up 6 bases; unmatched junction bases: 10. The CDR3 runs 17 residues. The CDR3 DNA is TGTGCCAGCAGCTTAGGTCTCCTAGCGGGGGAATCCAATGAGCAGTTCTTC. Encoded protein: CASSLGLLAGESNEQFF.

The chain employs TRBV7-2 and TRBJ2-3; 11 positions match TRBD2. Germline V CDR1 and CDR2: SGHTA, FQGNSA. The length of the CDR3 is 16 residues. V was clipped by 5 bases and J by 5 bases; unmatched bases: 9. CDR3 in amino acids: CASSQVLAGGGDTQYF. CDR3 in DNA: TGTGCCAGCAGCCAAGTTTTAGCGGGAGGGGGAGATACGCAGTATTTT.

V and J are TRBV14 and TRBJ1-2, with D hard to call. The CDR3 sequence is 14 residues long. Trimming shortened V by 1 base and J by 0 bases, and 6 bases separated the two germline ends. In germline, CDR1 is SGHDN, CDR2 FVKESK. The CDR3 reads CASSQVATNYGYTF. The DNA for the CDR3 is TGTGCCAGCAGCCAAGTAGCAACTAACTATGGCTACACCTTC.

The CDR3 DNA follows: TGTGCCTCAACCCTGGACAGGGGATCTGGAAACACCATATATTTT. Protein product: CASTLDRGSGNTIYF. The gene calls are TRBV19 and TRBJ1-3; 9 positions match TRBD1. CDR1 LNHDA and CDR2 SQIVND come from the germline V gene (reference sequence). CDR3 length equals 15 residues. Trimming at V came to 11 bases and at J to 1 base, leaving 9 bases not matched to a gene.

V is TRBV28 and J is TRBJ2-7; TRBD2 matches at 7 bases. Looked up from germline, CDR1 is MDHEN and CDR2 is SYDVKM. The CDR3 runs 15 residues. With V trimmed by 3 bases and J by 4 bases, 9 bases remained unmatched. Written as DNA, the CDR3 is TGTGCCAGCAGTTTCCAGGGCGGGAGAAAGTACGAGCAGTACTTC. Protein product: CASSFQGGRKYEQYF.

V usage is TRBV7-9 and J usage is TRBJ2-5, with D perhaps matching TRBD2 (5 bases). Trimming took 4 bases from V and 1 from J, leaving 10 bases between them. The CDR3 loop spans 14 amino acids. The germline V gene has CDR1 SEHNR and CDR2 FQNEAQ (reference sequence). Here the CDR3 reads CASSSDSLQETQYF. DNA for the CDR3: TGTGCCAGCAGCTCGGACTCACTCCAAGAGACCCAGTACTTC.

The chain couples TRBV19 to TRBJ2-5; 8 nucleotides agree with TRBD1. J gave up 5 bases and V 4 bases, and 3 bases lay outside the gene matches. The CDR3 spans 13 residues. In germline, CDR1 is LNHDA, CDR2 SQIVND (reference sequence). The CDR3 is CASSRQGMETQYF. The CDR3 nucleotides are TGTGCCAGTAGTAGACAGGGGATGGAGACCCAGTACTTC.

The V and J genes are TRBV27 and TRBJ1-3, with unresolved D. This CDR3 is built from 15 residues. V was cut by 5 bases and J by 4 bases, with 15 bases left in between. From germline, CDR1 is MNHEY and CDR2 SMNVEV (reference sequence). The CDR3 sequence: CASSPTQATGNTIYF. For the CDR3, the DNA is TGTGCCAGCAGTCCAACTCAGGCCACGGGAAACACCATATATTTT.

This sequence joins TRBV4-1 and TRBJ2-5; 12 bases are shared with TRBD1. The CDR3 spans 17 residues. After removal of 3 bases from V and 4 bases from J, the junction contained 9 bases not matched to a gene. Germline-derived CDR1 and CDR2 are MGHRA and YSYEKL. As DNA, the CDR3 is TGCGCCAGCAGCCATCCCGGGACAGGGGGCGAGAGAGAGACCCAGTACTTC. It translates to CASSHPGTGGERETQYF.

The V gene is TRBV9, the J gene TRBJ1-1, with a tentative D call TRBD1 (6 bases). V was clipped by 0 bases and J by 4 bases, with 13 bases between them. Per the germline V gene, CDR1 is SGDLS and CDR2 is YYNGEE. The CDR3 runs 15 residues. CDR3 DNA sequence: TGTGCCAGCAGCGTAGGGGGGCTGGGGGTCACTGAAGCTTTCTTT. Its protein product is CASSVGGLGVTEAFF.